This is a list of T cell receptor beta chains from one sample in a study of blood T cell repertoires in COVID-19. Clones were sequenced by immunoSEQ multiplex PCR, and TCRdb holds only the in-frame ones, with some missing. The profile shows some 290,000 clones, roughly 86% of them singletons. Sequences were obtained from peripheral blood. The receptors come from a woman aged 25 to 39 with COVID-19, enrolled during active disease. Each CDR3 is given with its conserved first and last residue. D genes are given only for firm matches. Size tells how often a clone was seen (once, few, many) or the class of an expanded clone, and some rows leave it out.

abundance	v_gene	j_gene	d_gene	CDR3aa	CDR3nt
-	TRBV6-5	TRBJ2-2	-	CASSPSWAGELFF	TGTGCCAGCTCGCCTAGCTGGGCCGGGGAGCTGTTTTTT
-	TRBV7-2	TRBJ2-7	TRBD2	CASSLPGGFGEQYF	TGTGCCAGCAGCTTACCGGGAGGTTTTGGGGAGCAGTACTTC
-	TRBV5-1	TRBJ1-4	-	CASSLVDSPNEKLFF	TGCGCCAGCAGCTTGGTGGACAGTCCTAATGAAAAACTGTTTTTT
-	TRBV5-8	TRBJ2-7	-	CASRFTGFSYEQYF	TGTGCCAGCAGATTCACAGGGTTTTCCTACGAGCAGTACTTC
-	TRBV6-2/TRBV6-3	TRBJ1-5	TRBD1	CASSPTGANQPQHF	TGTGCCAGCAGCCCAACAGGGGCCAATCAGCCCCAGCATTTT
-	TRBV6-5	TRBJ1-2	TRBD1	CASSTQDRGNYGYTF	TGTGCCAGCAGTACCCAGGACAGGGGGAACTATGGCTACACCTTC
once	TRBV7-9	TRBJ2-7	TRBD2	CASSFSGSLGYEQYF	TGTGCCAGCAGCTTTAGCGGGAGTCTTGGATACGAGCAGTACTTC
-	TRBV29-1	TRBJ1-2	TRBD1	CSVEHRGLTGIHGYTF	TGCAGCGTTGAACATAGGGGGCTGACAGGGATTCATGGCTACACCTTC
-	TRBV6-5	TRBJ1-6	TRBD1	CASRLGTGGSPLHF	TGTGCCAGCAGGCTGGGGACAGGAGGGTCACCCCTCCACTTT
-	TRBV13	TRBJ2-7	TRBD2	CASRRAGGLYEQYF	TGTGCCAGCAGGAGGGCGGGAGGCCTATACGAGCAGTACTTC
-	TRBV3-1/TRBV3-2	TRBJ2-7	TRBD2	CASSQEPSGRLYEQYF	TGTGCCAGCAGCCAAGAGCCTAGCGGGAGGTTGTACGAGCAGTACTTC
-	TRBV6-5	TRBJ2-1	-	CASSYSRTLNEQFF	TGTGCCAGCAGTTACTCCAGGACACTCAATGAGCAGTTCTTC
-	TRBV25-1	TRBJ1-4	-	CASRAPSGKLFF	TGTGCCAGCAGGGCCCCATCGGGAAAACTGTTTTTT
-	TRBV11-1	TRBJ1-1	-	CASSLHPPGANTEAFF	TGTGCCAGCAGCTTACATCCTCCAGGGGCTAACACTGAAGCTTTCTTT
-	TRBV9	TRBJ2-6	-	CASSVERSGANVLTF	TGTGCCAGCAGCGTAGAGCGGTCTGGGGCCAACGTCCTGACTTTC
-	TRBV15	TRBJ2-1	TRBD2	CATSRGGSGGRLNEQFF	TGTGCCACCAGCAGAGGGGGTAGCGGGGGGCGGTTAAATGAGCAGTTCTTC
-	TRBV11-3	TRBJ2-1	TRBD2	CASSLTSGSYNEQFF	TGTGCCAGCAGCTTAACTAGCGGCTCCTACAATGAGCAGTTCTTC
-	TRBV2	TRBJ2-4	-	CASRKGGQKNIQYF	TGTGCCAGCCGTAAGGGGGGGCAGAAAAACATTCAGTACTTC
-	TRBV7-2	TRBJ1-2	TRBD1	CASSLGQGAYGYTF	TGTGCCAGCAGCTTGGGACAGGGGGCATATGGCTACACCTTC